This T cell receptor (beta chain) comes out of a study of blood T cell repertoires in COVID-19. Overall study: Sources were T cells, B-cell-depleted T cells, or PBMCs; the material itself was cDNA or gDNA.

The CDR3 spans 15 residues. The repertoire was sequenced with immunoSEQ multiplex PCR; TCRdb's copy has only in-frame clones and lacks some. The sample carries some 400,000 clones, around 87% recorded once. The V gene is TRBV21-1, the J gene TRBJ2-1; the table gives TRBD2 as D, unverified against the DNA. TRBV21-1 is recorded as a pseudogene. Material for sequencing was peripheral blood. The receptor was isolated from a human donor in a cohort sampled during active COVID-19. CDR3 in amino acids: CASSKENGRAHEQFF. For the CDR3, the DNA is TGTGCCAGCAGCAAAGAAAACGGGAGGGCCCATGAGCAGTTCTTC.